The TCR beta chain described here comes from a study of brain metastases from non-small cell lung cancer. Findings and limits, study-wide: T-cell infiltration was lower in brain metastases than primaries (P < 0.001). Brain metastases shared most TCR repertoire with primaries, with sparse T cells.

Germline CDR1 is SGDLS and CDR2 is YYNGEE. The CDR3 extends over 14 amino acids. V was pared by 0 bases and J by 6 bases, with 11 bases between. Only in-frame clones appear in the TCRdb table, and some are missing; sequencing was by immunoSEQ multiplex PCR. The table shows fewer than 5,000 clones, with about 90% occurring only once. About this clone: Its cognate antigen is unknown.

This chain joins TRBV9 and TRBJ2-3; D tentatively reads TRBD1 or TRBD2 (6 bases each). The sample comprised primary lung tumor tissue. The source is a donor aged 40 or older with non-small cell lung cancer. CDR3 DNA sequence: TGTGCCAGCAGCGTAGCTGGGGGGCAGGATACGCAGTATTTT. It translates to CASSVAGGQDTQYF.